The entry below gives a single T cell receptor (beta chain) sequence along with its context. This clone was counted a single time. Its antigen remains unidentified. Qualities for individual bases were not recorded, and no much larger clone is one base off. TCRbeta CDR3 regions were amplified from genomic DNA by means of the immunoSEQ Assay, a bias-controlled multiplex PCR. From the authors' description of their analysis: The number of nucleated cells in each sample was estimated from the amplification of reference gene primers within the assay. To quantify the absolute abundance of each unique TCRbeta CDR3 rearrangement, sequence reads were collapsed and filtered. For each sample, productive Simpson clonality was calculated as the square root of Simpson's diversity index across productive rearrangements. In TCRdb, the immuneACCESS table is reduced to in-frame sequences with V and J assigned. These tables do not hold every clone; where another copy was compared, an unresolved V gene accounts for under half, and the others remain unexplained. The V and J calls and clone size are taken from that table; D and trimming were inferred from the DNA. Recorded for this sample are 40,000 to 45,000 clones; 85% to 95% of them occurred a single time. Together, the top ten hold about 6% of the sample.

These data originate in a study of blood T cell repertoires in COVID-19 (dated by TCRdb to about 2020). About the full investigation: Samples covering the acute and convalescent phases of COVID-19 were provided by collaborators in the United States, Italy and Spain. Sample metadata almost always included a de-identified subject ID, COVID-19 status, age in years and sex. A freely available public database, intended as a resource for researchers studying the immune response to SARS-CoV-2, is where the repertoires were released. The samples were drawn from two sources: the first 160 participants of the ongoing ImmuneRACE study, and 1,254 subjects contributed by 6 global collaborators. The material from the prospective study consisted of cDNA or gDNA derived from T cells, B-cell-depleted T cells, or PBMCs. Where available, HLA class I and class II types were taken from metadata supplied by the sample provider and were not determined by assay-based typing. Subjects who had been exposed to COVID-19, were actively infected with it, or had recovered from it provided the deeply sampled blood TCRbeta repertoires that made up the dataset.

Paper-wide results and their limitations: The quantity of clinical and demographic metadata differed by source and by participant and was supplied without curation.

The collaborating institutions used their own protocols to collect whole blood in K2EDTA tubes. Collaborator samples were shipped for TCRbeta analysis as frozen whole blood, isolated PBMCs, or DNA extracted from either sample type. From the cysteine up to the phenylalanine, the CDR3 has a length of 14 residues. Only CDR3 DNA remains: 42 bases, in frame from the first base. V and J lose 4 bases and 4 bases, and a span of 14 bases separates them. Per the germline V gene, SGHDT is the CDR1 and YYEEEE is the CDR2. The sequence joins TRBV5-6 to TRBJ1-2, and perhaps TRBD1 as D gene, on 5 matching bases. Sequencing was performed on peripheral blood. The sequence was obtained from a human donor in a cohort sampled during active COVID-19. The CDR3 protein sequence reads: CASSPDQGSYGYTF. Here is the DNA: TGTGCCAGCAGCCCGGATCAGGGATCCTATGGCTACACCTTC.